This T cell receptor beta chain was sequenced for a study of CD8 T cells in ankylosing spondylitis. General study results and limits: A TCR beta motif of several highly homologous variants appeared characteristic of ankylosing spondylitis blood.

TCRdb called the 5' RACE reads again in MiXCR, with one record for every CDR3 protein. This sample has more than 500,000 distinct CDR3 sequences, with 5.3% found just once. This CDR3 spans 14 amino acids. The ends were cut back, 2 bases at V and 2 bases at J, with 7 bases in the middle. The germline gives CDR1 MRHNA, CDR2 SNTAGT. This clonotype was observed many times. Its antigen is unidentified. The sample was blood, either unsorted or a sorted T cell fraction (not recorded which). V and J are TRBV6-4 and TRBJ2-1; D is uncertain. The TCR sequence derives from a male donor with ankylosing spondylitis. CDR3 DNA: TGTGCCAGCAGTGACACCGGAGCCTACAATGAGCAGTTCTTC. As protein: CASSDTGAYNEQFF.